Judged by abundance, the clone carrying this T cell receptor (beta chain) is medium-sized (0.01 to 0.1%). As yet, its antigen is unknown. Regarding time point: sample taken at primary tumor resection. The CDR3 spans 15 residues. In germline, CDR1 is MNHNY, CDR2 SVGAGI (reference sequence). J gave up 4 bases and V 6 bases, and 11 bases lay outside the gene matches. The sample comes from a study of spatial heterogeneity in lung cancer. General observations from the study: One measure, the expanded intratumoral alpha and beta TCR count, tracked tumor mutation counts.

In the library, each TCR cDNA molecule bore its own unique molecular identifier. TCRdb re-analysed the 5' RACE reads in MiXCR, keeping a single row per CDR3 protein. The sample shows about 3,100 distinct CDR3 sequences, roughly 9.2% of them seen only once. Source: lung tumor tissue, taken at surgery. The V and J genes are TRBV6-6 and TRBJ1-2; 7 bases are a match to TRBD1. The TCR comes from a male donor with early-stage non-small cell lung cancer. CDR3 sequence reads: CASSSTGREGYGYTF. CDR3 nucleotide sequence: TGTGCCAGCAGCTCGACAGGGCGAGAGGGCTATGGCTACACCTTC.